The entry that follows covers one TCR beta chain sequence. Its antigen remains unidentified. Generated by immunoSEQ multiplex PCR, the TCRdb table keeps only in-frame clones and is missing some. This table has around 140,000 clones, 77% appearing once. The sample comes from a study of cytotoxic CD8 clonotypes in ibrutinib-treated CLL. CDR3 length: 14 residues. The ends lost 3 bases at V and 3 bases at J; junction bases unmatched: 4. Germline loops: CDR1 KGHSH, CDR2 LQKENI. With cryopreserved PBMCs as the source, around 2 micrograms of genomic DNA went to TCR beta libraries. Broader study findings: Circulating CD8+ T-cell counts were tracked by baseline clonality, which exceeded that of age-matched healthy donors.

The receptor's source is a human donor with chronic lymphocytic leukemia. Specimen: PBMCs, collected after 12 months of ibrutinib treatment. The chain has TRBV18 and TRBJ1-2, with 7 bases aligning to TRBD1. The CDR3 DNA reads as TGTGCCAGCTCACCGAGGACAGGAGACTATGGCTACACCTTC. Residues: CASSPRTGDYGYTF.